A selection of T cell receptor beta chains follows, all from one sample in a study of early T cells in non-severe SARS-CoV-2 infection. TCRdb redid the calling of the 5' RACE reads with MiXCR, one entry per CDR3 protein. The sample contains tens of thousands of distinct CDR3 sequences, approximately 11% of which appear only once. Sequencing was carried out using whole blood. All receptors come from an adult who was a healthcare worker with PCR-confirmed SARS-CoV-2 infection or an uninfected control (not recorded which). Both conserved end residues are part of each CDR3. D genes are given only for firm matches. The size field is filled for only some rows; it gives once, few, many or a size class.

TRBJ2-7 | - | TRBV5-1 | few | CASSWGSPYEQYF | TGCGCCAGCAGCTGGGGCAGCCCCTACGAGCAGTACTTC
TRBJ2-3 | - | TRBV6-2/TRBV6-3 | few | CASSPADTQYF | TGTGCCAGCAGTCCTGCAGATACGCAGTATTTT
TRBJ2-3 | TRBD2 | TRBV2 | many | CASVSRLAGLRRTDTQYF | TGTGCCAGCGTATCGCGACTAGCGGGACTCCGGCGCACAGATACGCAGTATTTT
TRBJ1-1 | - | TRBV5-6 | - | CASSLRARGHTEAFF | TGTGCCAGCAGCTTGAGGGCCCGGGGGCACACTGAAGCTTTCTTT
TRBJ1-5 | - | TRBV5-7 | many | CASSLKGSNQPQHF | TGTGCCAGCAGCTTGAAAGGGAGTAATCAGCCCCAGCATTTT
TRBJ2-7 | TRBD2 | TRBV4-1 | few | CASSDVAGAWSEQYF | TGCGCCAGCAGCGATGTAGCGGGAGCTTGGAGCGAGCAGTACTTC
TRBJ2-2 | - | TRBV5-1 | - | CASSLEAAGELFF | TGCGCCAGCAGCCTTGAGGCGGCCGGGGAGCTGTTTTTT
TRBJ1-1 | - | TRBV18 | - | CASSPQSLNSEAFF | TGTGCCAGCTCACCGCAGTCCCTGAACTCTGAAGCTTTCTTT
TRBJ2-7 | TRBD1 | TRBV20-1 | few | CSATPRGTGYEQYF | TGCAGTGCTACCCCCAGGGGGACAGGCTACGAGCAGTACTTC
TRBJ2-1 | - | TRBV5-4 | - | CASSATAQGVNEQFF | TGTGCCAGCAGCGCCACAGCACAGGGAGTCAATGAGCAGTTCTTC
TRBJ2-7 | - | TRBV25-1 | - | CASSPFAGAYEQYF | TGTGCCAGCAGTCCTTTTGCGGGGGCATACGAGCAGTACTTC
TRBJ2-3 | TRBD2 | TRBV6-2/TRBV6-3 | - | CATQNALAGGRTDTQYF | TGTGCCACCCAAAACGCCCTAGCGGGAGGCCGCACAGATACGCAGTATTTT
TRBJ1-1 | - | TRBV5-1 | - | CASSLEREGTEAFF | TGCGCCAGCAGCTTGGAGAGGGAGGGGACTGAAGCTTTCTTT
TRBJ2-7 | - | TRBV28 | few | CASSSSGAGPPAQYF | TGTGCCAGCAGTTCCTCTGGGGCAGGGCCGCCAGCGCAGTACTTC
TRBJ2-7 | - | TRBV28 | few | CATEDRSYEQYF | TGTGCCACCGAGGACAGATCCTACGAGCAGTACTTC
TRBJ1-5 | - | TRBV6-1 | many | CASSEMSTDNQPQHF | TGTGCCAGCAGTGAGATGTCGACAGACAATCAGCCCCAGCATTTT
TRBJ2-1 | - | TRBV4-1 | many | CASSQDESGPYNEQFF | TGCGCCAGCAGCCAAGATGAGTCTGGGCCCTACAATGAGCAGTTCTTC
TRBJ2-7 | TRBD2 | TRBV5-1 | - | CASSDPSGRFDEQYF | TGCGCCAGCAGTGATCCTAGCGGGAGGTTTGACGAGCAGTACTTC
TRBJ2-2 | - | TRBV15 | - | CATSSRDGELFF | TGTGCCACCAGCAGCAGGGACGGGGAGCTGTTTTTT
TRBJ1-3 | - | TRBV28 | many | CASYNRVAGNTIYF | TGTGCCAGCTACAACAGGGTCGCTGGAAACACCATATATTTT
TRBJ2-3 | - | TRBV6-1 | many | CAARTTPNTQYF | TGTGCCGCCCGGACCACTCCCAATACGCAGTATTTT
TRBJ2-1 | - | TRBV29-1 | many | CSVAVSGVGSYNEQFF | TGCAGCGTTGCCGTTAGCGGAGTTGGGTCCTACAATGAGCAGTTCTTC
TRBJ2-7 | TRBD1 | TRBV29-1 | many | CSVERTGQGGYEQYF | TGCAGCGTTGAGCGTACGGGACAGGGGGGCTACGAGCAGTACTTC
TRBJ2-4 | - | TRBV28 | - | CASSSPVGDKNIQYF | TGTGCCAGCAGTTCGCCCGTAGGAGACAAAAACATTCAGTACTTC
TRBJ2-3 | - | TRBV12-3/TRBV12-4 | many | CASSLKFGTDTQYF | TGTGCCAGCAGTTTAAAGTTCGGGACAGATACGCAGTATTTT
TRBJ2-5 | TRBD1 | TRBV6-2/TRBV6-3 | - | CASRRTGGPETQYF | TGTGCCAGCCGGAGGACAGGGGGCCCGGAGACCCAGTACTTC
TRBJ2-5 | - | TRBV7-8 | - | CASSLETGRETQYF | TGTGCCAGCAGCTTAGAAACAGGGCGGGAGACCCAGTACTTC
TRBJ2-1 | TRBD2 | TRBV29-1 | many | CSVEIGLAAYNEQFF | TGCAGCGTTGAGATTGGACTAGCGGCCTACAATGAGCAGTTCTTC
TRBJ1-3 | - | TRBV18 | few | CASSPYQGTENTIYF | TGTGCCAGCTCACCATATCAGGGGACTGAAAACACCATATATTTT